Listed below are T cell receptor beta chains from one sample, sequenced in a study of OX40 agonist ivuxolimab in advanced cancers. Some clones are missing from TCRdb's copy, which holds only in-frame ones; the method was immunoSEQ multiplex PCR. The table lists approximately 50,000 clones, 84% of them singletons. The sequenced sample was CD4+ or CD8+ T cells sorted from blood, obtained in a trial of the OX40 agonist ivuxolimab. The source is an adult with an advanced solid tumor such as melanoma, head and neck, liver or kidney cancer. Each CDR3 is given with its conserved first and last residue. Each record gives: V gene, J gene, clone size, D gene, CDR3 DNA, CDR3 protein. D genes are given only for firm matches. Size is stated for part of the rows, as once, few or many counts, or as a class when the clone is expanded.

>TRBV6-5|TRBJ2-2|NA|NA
TGTGCCAGCAGTTACTGGGGGCGTGCCGGGGAGCTGTTTTTT
CASSYWGRAGELFF
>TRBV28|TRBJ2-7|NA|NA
TGTGCCAGCAGTTTAAGGGCAGGCCTCCCTTGGGAGCAGTACTTC
CASSLRAGLPWEQYF
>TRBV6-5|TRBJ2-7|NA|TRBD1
TGTGCCAGCATTCGGACAGGATCCTACGAGCAGTACTTC
CASIRTGSYEQYF
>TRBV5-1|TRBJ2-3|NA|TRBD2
TGCGCCAGCAACGCCTTTAGCGGGAGTACAGATACGCAGTATTTT
CASNAFSGSTDTQYF
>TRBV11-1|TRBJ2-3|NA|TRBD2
TGTGCCAGCAGCTTATCCGGGACTAGCGGGGGGGGAGATACGCAGTATTTT
CASSLSGTSGGGDTQYF
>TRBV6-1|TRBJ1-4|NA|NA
TGTGCCAGCAGTCGATCAGCTGGGCGCGAAAAACTGTTTTTT
CASSRSAGREKLFF
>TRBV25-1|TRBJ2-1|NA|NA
TGTGCCAGCACCCCGACCCCCAGCCTCAATGAGCAGTTCTTC
CASTPTPSLNEQFF
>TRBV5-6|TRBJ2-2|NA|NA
TGTGCCAGCAGCCCGGGCCCCTTGGAAAACGGGGAGCTGTTTTTT
CASSPGPLENGELFF
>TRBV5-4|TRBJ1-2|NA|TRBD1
TGTGCCAGCAGCTTGGATAACAGGGGGCACTATGGCTACACCTTC
CASSLDNRGHYGYTF
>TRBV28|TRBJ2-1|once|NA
TGTGCCAGCAGTACGCGGGCGCAATCCTTTGAGCAGTTCTTC
CASSTRAQSFEQFF
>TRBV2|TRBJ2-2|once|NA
TGTGCCAGCAGTGGGGTTCAGGCGAACACCGGGGAGCTGTTTTTT
CASSGVQANTGELFF
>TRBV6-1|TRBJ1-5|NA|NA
TGTGCCAGCCCTTCGGGCAATCAGCCCCAGCATTTT
CASPSGNQPQHF
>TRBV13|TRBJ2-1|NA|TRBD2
TGTGCCAGCAGCTTAGACCTAGCGGGAGTTAATGAGCAGTTCTTC
CASSLDLAGVNEQFF
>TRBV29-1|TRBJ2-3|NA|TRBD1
TGCAGCGTTGTCGGACAGGCTCCAACTGATACGCAGTATTTT
CSVVGQAPTDTQYF
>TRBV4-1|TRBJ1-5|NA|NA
TGCGCCAGCAGCCAAGGAGAGGGTCAGCCCCAGCATTTT
CASSQGEGQPQHF
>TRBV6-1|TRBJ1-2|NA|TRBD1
TGTGCCAGCAGTGCGACAGGGGAGTATGGCTACACCTTC
CASSATGEYGYTF
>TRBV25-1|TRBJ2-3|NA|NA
TGTGCCAGCAGTGCGCGCACAGGGTCCACAGATACGCAGTATTTT
CASSARTGSTDTQYF
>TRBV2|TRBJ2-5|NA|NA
TGTGCCAGCAGTGTAGGGGAGACCCAGTACTTC
CASSVGETQYF
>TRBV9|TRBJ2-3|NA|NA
TGTGCCAGCAGCGTAGGGGTTGGAGATACGCAGTATTTT
CASSVGVGDTQYF
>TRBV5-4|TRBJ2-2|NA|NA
TGTGCCAGCAGCCCTATAACAGGAGAAAACGGGAACACCGGGGAGCTGTTTTTT
CASSPITGENGNTGELFF
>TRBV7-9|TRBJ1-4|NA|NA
TGTGCCAGCAGCCCGGGGGAGTATGCAACTAATGAAAAACTGTTTTTT
CASSPGEYATNEKLFF
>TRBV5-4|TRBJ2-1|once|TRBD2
TGTGCCAGCAGCTTGTTGGCGGGAGGGATTAATGAGCAGTTCTTC
CASSLLAGGINEQFF
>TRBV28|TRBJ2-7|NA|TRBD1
TGTGCCAGCAGCGGGGGACAGGTCTCCTACGAGCAGTACTTC
CASSGGQVSYEQYF
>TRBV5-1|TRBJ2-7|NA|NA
TGCGCCAGCAGCTTGGTCGCCCCGACTGACGAGCAGTACTTC
CASSLVAPTDEQYF
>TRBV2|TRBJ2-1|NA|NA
TGTGCCAGCAGTGAATGGGACACGAGCTCCTACAATGAGCAGTTCTTC
CASSEWDTSSYNEQFF
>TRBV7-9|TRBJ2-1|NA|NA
TGTGCCAGCACCCTTATTGCGGGGAACAATGAGCAGTTCTTC
CASTLIAGNNEQFF
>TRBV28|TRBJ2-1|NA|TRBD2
TGTGCCAGCAGCCCTAGCGGGAGGGCCCATGAGCAGTTCTTC
CASSPSGRAHEQFF
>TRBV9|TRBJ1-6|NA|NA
TGTGCCAGCAGCGTCCGGGACCTAAGGAGCTCCTATAATTCACCCCTCCACTTT
CASSVRDLRSSYNSPLHF
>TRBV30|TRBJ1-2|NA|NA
TGTGCCTTTGGTGGCTATGGCTACACCTTC
CAFGGYGYTF
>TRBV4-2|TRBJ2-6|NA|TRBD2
TGTGCCAGCAGCCCCCCCCAGGGAGGGACTACTGGGGCCAACGTCCTGACTTTC
CASSPPQGGTTGANVLTF
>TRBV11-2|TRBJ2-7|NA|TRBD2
TGTGCCAGCAGCCTGCCGCTAGCGGAAACCTACGAGCAGTACTTC
CASSLPLAETYEQYF
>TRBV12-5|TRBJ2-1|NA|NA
TGTGCTAGTGGGGACACAGTTTACAATGAGCAGTTCTTC
CASGDTVYNEQFF
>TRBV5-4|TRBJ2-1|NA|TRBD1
TGTGCCAGCCCGAGTTCGGGGACAGAGCCATACAATGAGCAGTTCTTC
CASPSSGTEPYNEQFF
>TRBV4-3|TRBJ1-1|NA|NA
TGCGCCAGCAGCCAAGTCTACAGGGCATTTGGGGCTGAAGCTTTCTTT
CASSQVYRAFGAEAFF
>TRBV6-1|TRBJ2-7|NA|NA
TGTGCCAGCATCAAAGACAGGAGCTCCTACGAGCAGTACTTC
CASIKDRSSYEQYF
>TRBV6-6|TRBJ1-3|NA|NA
TGTGCCAGCAGTTACGGAGGATCTGGAAACACCATATATTTT
CASSYGGSGNTIYF
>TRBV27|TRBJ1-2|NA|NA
TGTGCCAGCAGTTTCGGACCCGATCGTGGCTACACCTTC
CASSFGPDRGYTF
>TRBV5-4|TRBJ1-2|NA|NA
TGTGCCAGCAGCTCCGATTGGACAGCCCCTAACTATGGCTACACCTTC
CASSSDWTAPNYGYTF
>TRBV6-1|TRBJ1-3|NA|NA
TGTGCCAGCACCGCCAATGGACATCTCGGAAACACCATATATTTT
CASTANGHLGNTIYF
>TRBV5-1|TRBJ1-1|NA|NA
TGCGCCAGCAGCCTCGCCCAGAACACTGAAGCTTTCTTT
CASSLAQNTEAFF
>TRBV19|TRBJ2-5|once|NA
TGTGCCAGTAGTATCGGCAGGGCGGAGACCCAGTACTTC
CASSIGRAETQYF
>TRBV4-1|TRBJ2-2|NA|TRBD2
TGCGCCAGCAGCCAACCGACTAGCGGGGTCGCGGGGGGGGAGCTGTTTTTT
CASSQPTSGVAGGELFF
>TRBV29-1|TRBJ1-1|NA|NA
TGCAGCGTCAGGGGAGACACCCACACTGAAGCTTTCTTT
CSVRGDTHTEAFF
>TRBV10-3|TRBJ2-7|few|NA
TGTGCCATCAGCGGGGGAGCGGGTAGCTCCTACGAGCAGTACTTC
CAISGGAGSSYEQYF
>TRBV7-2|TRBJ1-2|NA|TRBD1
TGTGCCAGCAGCCATTCCGGGACAGCCTTTTATGGCTACACCTTC
CASSHSGTAFYGYTF
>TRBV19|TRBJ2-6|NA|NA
TGTGCCGCAGGGGCCTCTGGGGCCAACGTCCTGACTTTC
CAAGASGANVLTF
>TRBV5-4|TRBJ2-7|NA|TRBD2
TGTGCCAGCAGCTCCGCGGGGGGGCCCACCGAGCAGTACTTC
CASSSAGGPTEQYF
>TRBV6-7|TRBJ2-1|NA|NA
TGTGCCAGCGGGGGCGGATTAGACAGGGCCGGGAGAGATGAGCAGTTCTTC
CASGGGLDRAGRDEQFF
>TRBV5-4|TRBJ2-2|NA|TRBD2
TGTGCCAGCAGTTTCGGGGGGGACACCGGGGAGCTGTTTTTT
CASSFGGDTGELFF